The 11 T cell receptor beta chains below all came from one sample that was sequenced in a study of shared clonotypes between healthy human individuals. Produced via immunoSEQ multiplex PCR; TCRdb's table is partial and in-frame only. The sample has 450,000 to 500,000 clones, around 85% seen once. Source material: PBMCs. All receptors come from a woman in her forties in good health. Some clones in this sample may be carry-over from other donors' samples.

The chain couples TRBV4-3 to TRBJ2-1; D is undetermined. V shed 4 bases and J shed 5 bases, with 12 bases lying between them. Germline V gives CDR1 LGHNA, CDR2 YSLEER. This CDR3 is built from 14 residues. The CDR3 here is CASSPSESHNEQFF. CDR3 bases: TGCGCCAGCAGCCCCTCCGAGTCCCACAATGAGCAGTTCTTC.

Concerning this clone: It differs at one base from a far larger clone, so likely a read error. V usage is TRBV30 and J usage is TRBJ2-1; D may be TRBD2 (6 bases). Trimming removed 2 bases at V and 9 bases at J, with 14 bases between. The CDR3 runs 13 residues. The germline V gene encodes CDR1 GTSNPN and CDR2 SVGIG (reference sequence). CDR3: CAWSWTITVEQFF. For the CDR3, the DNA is TGTGCCTGGAGTTGGACTATCACAGTTGAGCAGTTCTTC.

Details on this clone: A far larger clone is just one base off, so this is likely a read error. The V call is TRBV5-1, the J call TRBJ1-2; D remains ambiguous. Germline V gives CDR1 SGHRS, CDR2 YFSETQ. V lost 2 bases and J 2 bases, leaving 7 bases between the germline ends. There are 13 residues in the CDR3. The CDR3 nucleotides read TGCGCCAGCAGCTTACAGTGGAACTATGGCTACACCTTC. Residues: CASSLQWNYGYTF. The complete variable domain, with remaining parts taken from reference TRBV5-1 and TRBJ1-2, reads KAGVTQTPRYLIKTRGQQVTLSCSPISGHRSVSWYQQTPGQGLQFLFEYFSETQRNKGNFPGRFSGRQFSNSRSEMNVSTLELGDSALYLCASSLQWNYGYTFGSGTRLTVV.

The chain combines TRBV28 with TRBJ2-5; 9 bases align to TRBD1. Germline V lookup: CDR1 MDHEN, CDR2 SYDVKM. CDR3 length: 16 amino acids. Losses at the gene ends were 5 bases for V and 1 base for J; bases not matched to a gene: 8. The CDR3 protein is CASSLRDREIQETQYF. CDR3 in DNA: TGTGCCAGCAGTCTCCGGGACAGGGAAATCCAAGAGACCCAGTACTTC.

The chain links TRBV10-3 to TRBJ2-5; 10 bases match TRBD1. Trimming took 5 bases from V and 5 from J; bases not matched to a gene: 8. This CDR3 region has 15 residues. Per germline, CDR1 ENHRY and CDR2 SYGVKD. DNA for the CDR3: TGTGCCATCAGTAAATCGACAGGGGGCTCGGAGACCCAGTACTTC. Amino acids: CAISKSTGGSETQYF.

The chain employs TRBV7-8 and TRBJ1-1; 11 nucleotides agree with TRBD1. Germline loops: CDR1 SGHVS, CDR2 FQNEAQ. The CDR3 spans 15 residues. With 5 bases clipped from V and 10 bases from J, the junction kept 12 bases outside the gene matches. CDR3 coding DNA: TGTGCCAGCAGCCCCCGGGACAGGGGGTTGGGCGGAGCTTTCTTT. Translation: CASSPRDRGLGGAFF.

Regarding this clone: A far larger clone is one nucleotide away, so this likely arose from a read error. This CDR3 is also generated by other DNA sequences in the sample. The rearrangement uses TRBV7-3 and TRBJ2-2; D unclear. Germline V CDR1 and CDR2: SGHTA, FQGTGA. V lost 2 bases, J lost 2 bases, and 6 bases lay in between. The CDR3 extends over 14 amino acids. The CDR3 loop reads CASSLHRNTGELFF. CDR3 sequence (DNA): TGTGCCAGCAGCTTACACCGCAACACCGGGGAGCTGTTTTTT.

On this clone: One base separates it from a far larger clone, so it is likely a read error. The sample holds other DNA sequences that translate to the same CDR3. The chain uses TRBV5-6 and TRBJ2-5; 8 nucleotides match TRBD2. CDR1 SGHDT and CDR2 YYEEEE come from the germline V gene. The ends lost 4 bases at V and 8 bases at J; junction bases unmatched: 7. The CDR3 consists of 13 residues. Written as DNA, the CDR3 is TGTGCCAGCAGCAGGGGACTAGGAGAAACCCAGTACTTC. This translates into CASSRGLGETQYF.

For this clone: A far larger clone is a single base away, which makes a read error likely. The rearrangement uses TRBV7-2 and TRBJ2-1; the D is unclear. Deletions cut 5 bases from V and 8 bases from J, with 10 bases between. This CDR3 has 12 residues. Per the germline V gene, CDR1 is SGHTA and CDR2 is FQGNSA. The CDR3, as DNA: TGTGCCAGCAGCGGAACCTTGGATGAGCAGTTCTTC. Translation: CASSGTLDEQFF.

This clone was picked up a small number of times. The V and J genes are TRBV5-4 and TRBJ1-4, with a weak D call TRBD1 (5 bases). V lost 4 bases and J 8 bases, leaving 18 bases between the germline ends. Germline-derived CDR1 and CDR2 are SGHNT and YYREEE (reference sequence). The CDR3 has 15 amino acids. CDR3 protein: CASSRLAGSQEKLFF. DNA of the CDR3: TGTGCCAGCAGCCGTTTGGCAGGGTCACAAGAAAAACTGTTTTTT. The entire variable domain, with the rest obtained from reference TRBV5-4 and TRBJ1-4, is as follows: ETGVTQSPTHLIKTRGQQVTLRCSSQSGHNTVSWYQQALGQGPQFIFQYYREEENGRGNFPPRFSGLQFPNYSSELNVNALELDDSALYLCASSRLAGSQEKLFFGSGTQLSVL.

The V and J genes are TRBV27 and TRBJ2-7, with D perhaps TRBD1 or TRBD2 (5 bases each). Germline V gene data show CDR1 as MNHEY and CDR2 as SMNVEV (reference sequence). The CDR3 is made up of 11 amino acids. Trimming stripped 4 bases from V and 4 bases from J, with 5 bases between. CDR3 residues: CASSWGYEQYF. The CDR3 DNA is TGTGCCAGCAGTTGGGGGTACGAGCAGTACTTC.